A selection of T cell receptor beta chains follows, all from one sample in a study of blood T cell repertoires in COVID-19. Using immunoSEQ multiplex PCR, the repertoire was profiled, and TCRdb retains in-frame clones only, with some absent. Here the sample spans 90,000 to 120,000 clones, around 90% being singletons. The material sequenced was peripheral blood. These receptors were collected from a middle-aged man with active or convalescent COVID-19. CDR3s include the opening cysteine and the closing phenylalanine or tryptophan.

V gene	CDR3 protein
TRBV12-5	CASGVGLAANEQFF
TRBV7-2	CASSLSGTGPHEQYF
TRBV7-2	CASSSMRVGELFF
TRBV9	CASSPQGLKETQYF
TRBV11-2	CASSLIGYEQYF
TRBV7-9	CASSLPGQGSQAFF
TRBV11-2	CASSASRSNTYEQYF
TRBV3-1/TRBV3-2	CASSPRDRGSYNSPLHF
TRBV18	CASSRGGNGQPQHF
TRBV7-9	CASSLVGGRDTEAFF
TRBV7-3	CASSPQWTVYNEQFF
TRBV9	CASSTGQGGMQETQYF
TRBV2	CASRQGSLLRHEQFF
TRBV10-3	CATLGTLRETQYF
TRBV7-2	CASSSYRSYEQYF
TRBV27	CASSPGTSGNREQFF
TRBV5-4	CASSLGYRGQETQYF
TRBV24-1	CATGTNRAGNQPQHF
TRBV21-1	CASRPATGVAAPEAFF
TRBV3-1/TRBV3-2	CASSQPVRGARGYTF